These 9 T cell receptor beta chains came from one sample sequenced in a study of T cell responses to AZD1222 COVID-19 vaccine. Sequencing was performed with immunoSEQ multiplex PCR; in TCRdb, only in-frame clones are kept and a portion is missing. The sample lists more than 95,000 clones, 88% occurring once. The sequenced sample was peripheral blood, obtained on day 0 of AZD1222 vaccination. Receptor source: an adult in good health.

The rearrangement uses TRBV7-9 and TRBJ2-4, with TRBD2 identical over 8 bases. Germline assignment: CDR1 SEHNR and CDR2 FQNEAQ (reference sequence). The CDR3 consists of 14 residues. Trimming at V came to 5 bases and at J to 7 bases, leaving 7 bases not matched to a gene. The CDR3 region has the DNA TGTGCCAGCAGCCGCAGCGGGAGTGGGAACATTCAGTACTTC. Amino acids: CASSRSGSGNIQYF.

The chain employs TRBV6-5 and TRBJ2-7; 7 bases are shared with TRBD1. The CDR3 extends over 15 amino acids. Per the germline V gene, CDR1 is MNHEY and CDR2 is SVGAGI. V lost 2 bases, J lost 5 bases, and 9 bases stayed unmatched. The CDR3 DNA sequence: TGTGCCAGCAGTTACAAACAGGGGAGACGGGACGAGCAGTACTTC. It encodes CASSYKQGRRDEQYF.

This chain uses TRBV7-2 with TRBJ2-3, with D possibly being TRBD2 (6 bases). V shed 3 bases and J shed 3 bases, with 16 bases lying between them. The CDR3 length is 16 residues. Germline values: CDR1 SGHTA, CDR2 FQGNSA. CDR3 DNA: TGTGCCAGCAGCTTTTCGGGGTCGGGGAGGACAGATACGCAGTATTTT. It specifies CASSFSGSGRTDTQYF.

This chain uses TRBV20-1 with TRBJ2-7; maybe TRBD1 (5 bases). Germline values: CDR1 DFQATT, CDR2 SNEGSKA (reference sequence). V was cut by 0 bases and J by 13 bases, with 13 bases left in between. This CDR3 region has 11 residues. CDR3 nucleotides: TGCAGTGCTAGAGACAGGGCCCACCTATACTTC. Amino acids: CSARDRAHLYF.

This rearrangement joins TRBV9 to TRBJ1-1, with D unclear. Trimming stripped 3 bases from V and 2 bases from J, with 8 bases between. Looked up from germline, CDR1 is SGDLS and CDR2 is YYNGEE. The CDR3 contains 13 residues. CDR3 coding DNA: TGTGCCAGCAGCGCGGCCCCAAACACTGAAGCTTTCTTT. Amino acid sequence: CASSAAPNTEAFF.

V gene TRBV7-9 combines with J gene TRBJ2-7, with TRBD2 identical over 13 bases. Germline V gene lookup returns CDR1 SEHNR and CDR2 FQNEAQ (reference sequence). The CDR3 runs 17 residues. With V trimmed by 5 bases and J by 5 bases, 12 bases remained unmatched. The CDR3 nucleotides are TGTGCCAGCAGCCCCTGGACTAGCGGGAGAGGGGGGGACGAGCAGTACTTC. The encoded protein is CASSPWTSGRGGDEQYF.

This clone has a single count. The V call is TRBV6-5, the J call TRBJ2-5; TRBD2 is a possible D gene (6 bases). The CDR3 consists of 15 residues. Germline-derived CDR1 and CDR2 are MNHEY and SVGAGI. The V gene lost 2 bases and the J gene lost 4 bases, with 14 bases spanning the gap. The CDR3 is CASSYDAGRGETQYF. The DNA for the CDR3 is TGTGCCAGCAGTTACGACGCGGGACGGGGAGAGACCCAGTACTTC.

V usage is TRBV5-1 and J usage is TRBJ2-2, with 8 bases lining up with TRBD2. Germline assignment: CDR1 SGHRS and CDR2 YFSETQ. The CDR3 extends over 14 amino acids. The junction had 2 bases not matched to a gene; V was cut back by 2 bases and J by 5 bases. CDR3 region: CASSFPSGTGELFF. For the CDR3, the DNA is TGCGCCAGCAGCTTCCCTAGCGGGACCGGGGAGCTGTTTTTT.

The chain links TRBV2 to TRBJ2-5; possible D gene TRBD2, 5 bases. This CDR3 is 13 amino acids long. Per germline, CDR1 SNHLY and CDR2 FYNNEI. Trimming pared 8 bases from V and 1 base from J, leaving 11 bases between. CDR3 sequence (DNA): TGTGCCAGCGGTGGCGGGCTCCAAGAGACCCAGTACTTC. Translated, it gives CASGGGLQETQYF.